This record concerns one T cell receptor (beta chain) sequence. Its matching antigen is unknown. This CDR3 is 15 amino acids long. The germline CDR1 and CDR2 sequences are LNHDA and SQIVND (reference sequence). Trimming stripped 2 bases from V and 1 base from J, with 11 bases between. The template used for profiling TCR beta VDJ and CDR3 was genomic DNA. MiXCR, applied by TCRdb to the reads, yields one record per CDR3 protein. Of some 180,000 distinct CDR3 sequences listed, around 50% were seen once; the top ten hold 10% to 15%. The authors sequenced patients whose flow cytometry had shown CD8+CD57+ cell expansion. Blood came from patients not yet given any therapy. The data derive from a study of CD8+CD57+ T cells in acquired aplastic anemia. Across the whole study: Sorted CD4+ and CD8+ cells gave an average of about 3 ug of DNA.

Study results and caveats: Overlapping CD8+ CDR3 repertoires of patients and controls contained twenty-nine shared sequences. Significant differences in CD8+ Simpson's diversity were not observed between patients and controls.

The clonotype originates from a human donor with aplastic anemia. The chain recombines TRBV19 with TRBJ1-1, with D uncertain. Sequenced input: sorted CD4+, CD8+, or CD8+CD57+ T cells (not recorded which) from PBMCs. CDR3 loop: CASSIRAAGNTEAFF. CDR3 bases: TGTGCCAGTAGTATACGGGCGGCAGGGAACACTGAAGCTTTCTTT.